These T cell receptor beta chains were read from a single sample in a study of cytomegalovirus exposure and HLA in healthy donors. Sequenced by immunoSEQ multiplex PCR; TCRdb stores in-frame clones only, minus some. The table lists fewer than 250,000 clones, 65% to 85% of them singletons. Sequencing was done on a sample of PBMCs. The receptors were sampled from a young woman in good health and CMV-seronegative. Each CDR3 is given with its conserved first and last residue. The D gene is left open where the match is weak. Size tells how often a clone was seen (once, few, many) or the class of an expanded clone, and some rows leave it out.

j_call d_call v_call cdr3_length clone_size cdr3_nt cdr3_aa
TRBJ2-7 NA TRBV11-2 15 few TGTGCCAGCAGCTTAGACAGGGCCCCCGCCTACGAGCAGTACTTC CASSLDRAPAYEQYF
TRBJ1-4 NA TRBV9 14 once TGTGCCAGCAGCGTCGGGGGGGTTAATGAAAAACTGTTTTTT CASSVGGVNEKLFF
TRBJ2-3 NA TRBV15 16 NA TGTGCCACCAGCAGAGATCGTCCTAGCGCTGGAGATACGCAGTATTTT CATSRDRPSAGDTQYF
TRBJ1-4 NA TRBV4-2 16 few TGTGCCAGCAGCCAGGTGCAGGATCTAACTAATGAAAAACTGTTTTTT CASSQVQDLTNEKLFF
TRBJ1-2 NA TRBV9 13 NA TGTGCCAGCAGCGTAGTACAGAACTATGGCTACACCTTC CASSVVQNYGYTF
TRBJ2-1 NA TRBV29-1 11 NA TGCAGCGTTGTCTTATACAATGAGCAGTTCTTC CSVVLYNEQFF
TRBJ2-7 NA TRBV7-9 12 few TGTGCCAGCAGCTTGTCCGGGGACGAGCAGTACTTC CASSLSGDEQYF
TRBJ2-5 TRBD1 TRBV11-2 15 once TGTGCCAGCAGCTTAGGGCCGACAGGGGTCGAGACCCAGTACTTC CASSLGPTGVETQYF
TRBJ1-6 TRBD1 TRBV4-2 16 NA TGTGCCAGCAGCCAAGACCTTGGACAGGGGTTTTCACCCCTCCACTTT CASSQDLGQGFSPLHF
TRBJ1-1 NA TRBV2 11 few TGTGCCAGCGAACAGTACACTGAAGCTTTCTTT CASEQYTEAFF
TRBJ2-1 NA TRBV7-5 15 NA TGTGCCAGAAGCTCGAAACTGACTAGATGCGGTGAGCAGTTCTTC CARSSKLTRCGEQFF
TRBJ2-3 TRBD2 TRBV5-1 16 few TGCGCCAGCAGCCCAGGGACTAGCGGGGTAACAGATACGCAGTATTTT CASSPGTSGVTDTQYF
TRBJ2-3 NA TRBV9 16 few TGTGCCAGCAGCGTTGGCTCCGCCTTAAGCACAGATACGCAGTATTTT CASSVGSALSTDTQYF
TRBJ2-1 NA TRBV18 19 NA TGTGCCAGCTCACCACCTGACGGACAGGGTTTAGCGGGAGTTGCTGAGCAGTTCTTC CASSPPDGQGLAGVAEQFF
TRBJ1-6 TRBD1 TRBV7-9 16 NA TGTGCCAGCAGCTCCACCCGACAGGGTGGTAATTCACCCCTCCACTTT CASSSTRQGGNSPLHF
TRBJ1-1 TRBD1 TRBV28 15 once TGTGCCAGCAGCCTCAGGACAGGGGTAGTAACTGAAGCTTTCTTT CASSLRTGVVTEAFF
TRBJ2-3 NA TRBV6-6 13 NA TGTGCCAGCAGTACCCAGGTATGGGATACGCAGTATTTT CASSTQVWDTQYF
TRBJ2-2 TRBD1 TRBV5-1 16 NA TGCGCCAGCAGCTTGGGGGGACAGGCTAACACCGGGGAGCTGTTTTTT CASSLGGQANTGELFF
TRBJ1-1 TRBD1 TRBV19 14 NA TGTGCCAGTAAAGCGGACAGGGACCGGACTGAAGCTTTCTTT CASKADRDRTEAFF
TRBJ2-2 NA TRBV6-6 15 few TGTGCCAGCGGAGGTTTGACGGAGAACACCGGGGAGCTGTTTTTT CASGGLTENTGELFF
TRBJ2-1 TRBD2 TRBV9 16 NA TGTGCCAGCAGCCCCCATTATGGGGGGGCCTACAATGAGCAGTTCTTC CASSPHYGGAYNEQFF
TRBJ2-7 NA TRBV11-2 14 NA TGTGCCAGCAGCTTAGGGAGACGGCCCTACGAGCAGTACTTC CASSLGRRPYEQYF
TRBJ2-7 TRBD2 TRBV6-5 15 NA TGTGCCAGCAGTTACAGCGGGGCCAGCTCCTACGAGCAGTACTTC CASSYSGASSYEQYF
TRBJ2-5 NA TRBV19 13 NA TGTGCCAGTAGTATAGGTATGCGAGAGACCCAGTACTTC CASSIGMRETQYF
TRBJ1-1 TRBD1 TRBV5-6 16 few TGTGCCAGCAGCTTGGGGGACAGGCCCAGGAACACTGAAGCTTTCTTT CASSLGDRPRNTEAFF
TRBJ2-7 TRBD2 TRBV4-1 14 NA TGCGCCAGCAGCCCGGCTAGCGGGGGCCACGAGCAGTACTTC CASSPASGGHEQYF
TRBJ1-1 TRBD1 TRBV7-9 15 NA TGTGCCAGCAGTTACCGGACAGGCGTGAACACTGAAGCTTTCTTT CASSYRTGVNTEAFF
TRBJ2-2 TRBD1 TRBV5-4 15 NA TGTGCCAGCAGCGCCGGGACAGAGAACACCGGGGAGCTGTTTTTT CASSAGTENTGELFF
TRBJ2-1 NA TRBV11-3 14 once TGTGCCAGCAGCTTAGATCAAATGTACAATGAGCAGTTCTTC CASSLDQMYNEQFF
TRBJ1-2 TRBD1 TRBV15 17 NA TGTGCCACCAGCACACCTAAACCATTGAACAGGGGTTTTGGCTACACCTTC CATSTPKPLNRGFGYTF
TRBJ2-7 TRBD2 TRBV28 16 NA TGTGCCAGCAGCCCAAGAGCGGGAGGGCCCTCACGCGAGCAGTACTTC CASSPRAGGPSREQYF
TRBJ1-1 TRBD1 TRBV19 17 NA TGTGCCAGTAGCAAGATTCGGGACAGCTCCCTCCACACTGAAGCTTTCTTT CASSKIRDSSLHTEAFF
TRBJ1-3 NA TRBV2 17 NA TGTGCCAGCAGTGAAATACTGAGCTTCGACTCTGGAAACACCATATATTTT CASSEILSFDSGNTIYF
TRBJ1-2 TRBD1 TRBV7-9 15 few TGTGCCAGCAGCACTCCGGGACAGGGGATATTGGGCTACACCTTC CASSTPGQGILGYTF
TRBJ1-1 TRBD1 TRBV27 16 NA TGTGCCAGCAGTGTCCAACAGGGGGGACGAACCCCTGAAGCTTTCTTT CASSVQQGGRTPEAFF
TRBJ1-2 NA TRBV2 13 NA TGTGCCAGCAGTGATGGACAGAACTATGGCTACACCTTC CASSDGQNYGYTF
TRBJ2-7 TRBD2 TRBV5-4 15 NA TGTGCCAGCAGCTTGGTGTGGCGGGGGGTCCACGAGCAGTACTTC CASSLVWRGVHEQYF
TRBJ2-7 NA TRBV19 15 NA TGTGCCAGTAGTATGGCCAGGACACCCGATTACGAGCAGTACTTC CASSMARTPDYEQYF
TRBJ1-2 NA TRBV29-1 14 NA TGCAGCGTATCAAGCGGGGTAGAGGACTATGGCTACACCTTC CSVSSGVEDYGYTF
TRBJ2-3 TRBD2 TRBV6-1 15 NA TGTGCCAGCAGTGAGGGCGGGAGTCGGACAGATACGCAGTATTTT CASSEGGSRTDTQYF
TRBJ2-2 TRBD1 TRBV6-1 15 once TGTGCCAGCAGCACGGGACAGGGGCATAGCGGGGAGCTGTTTTTT CASSTGQGHSGELFF
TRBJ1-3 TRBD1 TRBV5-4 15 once TGTGCCAGCAGCCGACAGGGATTCTCTGGAAACACCATATATTTT CASSRQGFSGNTIYF
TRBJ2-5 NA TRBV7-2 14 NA TGTGCCAGCAGCTTTCAGGGCGGTCAAGAGACCCAGTACTTC CASSFQGGQETQYF
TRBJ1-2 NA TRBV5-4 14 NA TGTGCCAGCAGCTTGTATTGGGCAGGGCTAGGCTACACCTTC CASSLYWAGLGYTF
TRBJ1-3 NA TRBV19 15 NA TGTGCCAGTAGTCCTGGAGTGGCAACTGGAAACACCATATATTTT CASSPGVATGNTIYF
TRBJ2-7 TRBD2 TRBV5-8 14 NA TGTGCCAGCAGCTTCGGGACTAAGTCCTACGAGCAGTACTTC CASSFGTKSYEQYF
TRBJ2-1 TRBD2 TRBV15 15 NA TGTGCCACCAGCAGAAGCGGGGGGGCCTACAATGAGCAGTTCTTC CATSRSGGAYNEQFF
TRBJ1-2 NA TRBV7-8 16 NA TGTGCCAGCAGCTTAGTAGACAGCCCCGTCGTGGGTGGCTACACCTTC CASSLVDSPVVGGYTF
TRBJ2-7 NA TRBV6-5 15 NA TGTGCCAGCAGTTACTCCCGCAGGGGAGCCTACGAGCAGTACTTC CASSYSRRGAYEQYF
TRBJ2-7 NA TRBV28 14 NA TGTGCCAGCAGTAGGCCGACAGCTACCTACGAGCAGTACTTC CASSRPTATYEQYF
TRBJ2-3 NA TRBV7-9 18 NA TGTGCCAGCATCCAAAGCAGGCGGGATTACCTTAGCACAGATACGCAGTATTTT CASIQSRRDYLSTDTQYF
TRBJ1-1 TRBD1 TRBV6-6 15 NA TGTGCCAGCAGCCCTATGACAGGGACGAACACTGAAGCTTTCTTT CASSPMTGTNTEAFF
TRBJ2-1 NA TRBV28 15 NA TGTGCCAGCAGGGGGGGGCTCGGTACCTACAATGAGCAGTTCTTC CASRGGLGTYNEQFF
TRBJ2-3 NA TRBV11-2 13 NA TGTGCCAGCAGCGCGCGGTTTCTCGATACGCAGTATTTT CASSARFLDTQYF
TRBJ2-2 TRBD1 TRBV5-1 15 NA TGCGCCAGCAGCAGGGACAGGGTGAACACCGGGGAGCTGTTTTTT CASSRDRVNTGELFF
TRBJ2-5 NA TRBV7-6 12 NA TGTGCCAGCAGCTTAGGTCAGGAGACCCAGTACTTC CASSLGQETQYF
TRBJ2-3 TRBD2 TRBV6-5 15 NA TGTGCCAGCAGTTACTTAGCGGGAGAAGGGGTTACGCAGTATTTT CASSYLAGEGVTQYF
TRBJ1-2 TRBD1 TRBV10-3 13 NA TGTGCCATCGGACAGGGGGCAAACTATGGCTACACCTTC CAIGQGANYGYTF